Below, 13 T cell receptor beta chains from the same sample are listed, as sequenced in a study of B cell selection in AIRE deficiency (dated by TCRdb to about 2019). Library construction relied on the immunoSEQ multiplex PCR assay. What TCRdb holds here is the immuneACCESS table cut down to in-frame rearrangements. Part of the clones is not present; checked against another copy, under half of the missing clones reflect an unresolved V gene, and the others are unexplained. The sample profile shows fewer than 30,000 clones; about 95% of them were found once. 0.22% of the sample is in the top ten clones. For sorting, conventional CD4 T cells were defined as CD4+CD127+ cells. What was sequenced was CD4+CD127+ conventional T cells sorted from PBMCs. The receptor set was obtained from a human donor in good health.

The chain has TRBV21-1 and TRBJ2-4; the DNA was not compared with TRBD1, the D call given in the table. TRBV21-1 is annotated as a pseudogene. The CDR3 is 16 residues long. The CDR3 here is CASSIRIQQRKNIQYF. CDR3 in DNA: TGTGCCAGCAGCATTAGAATACAGCAAAGAAAAAACATTCAGTACTTC.

The rearrangement joins TRBV6-6 to TRBJ1-2; TRBD1 matches at 7 bases. J gave up 2 bases and V 6 bases, and 3 bases lay outside the gene matches. The V gene's germline CDR1 is MNHNY and CDR2 SVGAGI (reference sequence). This CDR3 spans 13 amino acids. The CDR3, as DNA: TGTGCCAGCAGAGAGACAGGGAACTATGGCTACACCTTC. This encodes CASRETGNYGYTF.

The V call is TRBV28, the J call TRBJ2-5, with 13 bases fitting TRBD2. CDR3 length: 18 residues. The germline V gene has CDR1 MDHEN and CDR2 SYDVKM. Trimming removed 4 bases from V and 4 bases from J; junction bases left unmatched: 12. In DNA form, the CDR3 reads TGTGCCAGCAGTTCCCCTGGACTAGCGGGAGTGGGGCGAGAGACCCAGTACTTC. It yields the protein CASSSPGLAGVGRETQYF.

The V gene is TRBV19, the J gene TRBJ1-5; D ambiguous. The V gene's germline CDR1 is LNHDA and CDR2 SQIVND (reference sequence). Trimming removed 9 bases at V and 1 base at J, with 10 bases between. There are 13 residues in the CDR3. Here the CDR3 DNA reads TGTGCCAGCGAGGGAGGGAGCAATCAGCCCCAGCATTTT. Its translation: CASEGGSNQPQHF.

The chain uses TRBV4-2 and TRBJ2-2; 10 bases agree with TRBD2. This CDR3 is built from 15 residues. Germline V gene lookup returns CDR1 LGHNA and CDR2 YNFKEQ. V shed 4 bases, J shed 3 bases, and the junction held 2 bases outside the gene matches. The CDR3 DNA reads as TGTGCCAGCAGCCTCGGACTAGCGGACACCGGGGAGCTGTTTTTT. Translation: CASSLGLADTGELFF.

The chain couples TRBV15 to TRBJ1-2, with D possibly matching TRBD1 (6 bases). Trimming left V 0 bases short and J 5 bases short, with 10 bases between. CDR3 length equals 14 residues. Germline lookup yields CDR1 LNHNV and CDR2 YYDKDF (reference sequence). The CDR3, as DNA: TGTGCCACCAGCAGAGATCAGGGGCCATATGGCTACACCTTC. It specifies CATSRDQGPYGYTF.

The chain has TRBV2 and TRBJ2-1; possibly TRBD2 for D (6 bases). The CDR3 runs to 12 residues. The germline V and J ends were trimmed by 10 bases and 8 bases, with 15 bases remaining between them. Germline values: CDR1 SNHLY, CDR2 FYNNEI. The CDR3 here is CATRRWGDEQFF. In DNA form, the CDR3 reads TGTGCCACAAGGAGGTGGGGGGATGAGCAGTTCTTC. The full variable domain, with the rest looked up from reference TRBV2 and TRBJ2-1, is EPEVTQTPSHQVTQMGQEVILRCVPISNHLYFYWYRQILGQKVEFLVSFYNNEISEKSEIFDDQFSVERPDGSNFTLKIRSTKLEDSAMYFCATRRWGDEQFFGPGTRLTVL.

The genes are TRBV6-6 and TRBJ2-1; D not resolved. The ends were cut back, 7 bases at V and 2 bases at J, with 9 bases in the middle. CDR3 length equals 13 residues. Germline-derived CDR1 and CDR2 are MNHNY and SVGAGI (reference sequence). The CDR3 bases are TGTGCCAGCACCCCTCAAACCTACAATGAGCAGTTCTTC. Its translation is CASTPQTYNEQFF.

This chain uses TRBV11-2 with TRBJ2-2; D unresolved. Germline values: CDR1 SGHAT, CDR2 FQNNGV. CDR3 length equals 14 residues. V lost 1 base and J 0 bases, leaving 3 bases between the germline ends. The CDR3 DNA sequence: TGTGCCAGCAGCTTAGGTCCGAACACCGGGGAGCTGTTTTTT. Amino acid sequence: CASSLGPNTGELFF.

The chain has TRBV6-1 and TRBJ1-5; D is undetermined. The germline V and J ends were trimmed by 1 base and 5 bases, with 9 bases remaining between them. The CDR3 consists of 14 residues. Germline V lookup: CDR1 MNHNS, CDR2 SASEGT. The CDR3 DNA sequence: TGTGCCAGCAGTGAAGGTCCCGGTTATCAGCCCCAGCATTTT. Translation gives CASSEGPGYQPQHF.

The chain has TRBV6-5 and TRBJ2-5; no clear D gene. Germline CDR1 is MNHEY and CDR2 is SVGAGI. Trimming removed 5 bases at V and 5 bases at J, with 12 bases between. This CDR3 is built from 13 residues. The CDR3 DNA follows: TGTGCCAGCAGTCTCTACGGGCGGGAGACCCAGTACTTC. Protein product: CASSLYGRETQYF.

The V gene is TRBV18, the J gene TRBJ1-2; D is ambiguous. Germline loops: CDR1 KGHSH, CDR2 LQKENI. This CDR3 comprises 13 residues. Trimming shortened V by 2 bases and J by 2 bases, and 6 bases separated the two germline ends. The DNA of the CDR3 is TGTGCCAGCTCACCAGACGGCAACTATGGCTACACCTTC. Amino acids: CASSPDGNYGYTF.

The chain joins TRBV28 to TRBJ1-1; D gene unclear. CDR1 is MDHEN, CDR2 SYDVKM, per germline. V lost 3 bases to trimming and J lost 1 base, with 3 bases between them. The CDR3 has 12 amino acids. The CDR3 here is CASSLSNTEAFF. The CDR3 nucleotides read TGTGCCAGCAGTTTGTCGAACACTGAAGCTTTCTTT.